Each of the 11 T cell receptor beta chains below was sequenced from the same sample in a study of blood T cell repertoires in COVID-19 (TCRdb year 2020). Receptor libraries were prepared by the immunoSEQ multiplex PCR assay. The clones in this table, taken by TCRdb from immuneACCESS, are in-frame only. Not every clone is retained; where verified, under half of the shortfall comes from an unresolved V gene, and the cause of the rest is unknown. The sample table records 70,000 to 80,000 clones; under 95% of these occur just once. Of the sample, about 5% falls within the top ten clones. Sample: peripheral blood. These receptors were collected from a woman in her fifties or sixties with active COVID-19.

V is TRBV28 and J is TRBJ1-1; TRBD1 matches at 7 bases. Germline V gives CDR1 MDHEN, CDR2 SYDVKM. The junction had 13 bases not matched to a gene; V was cut back by 6 bases and J by 6 bases. CDR3 length: 15 residues. The CDR3 reads CASSPGTTGDAEAFF. DNA of the CDR3: TGTGCCAGCAGCCCCGGAACTACAGGGGATGCTGAAGCTTTCTTT.

The V call is TRBV5-5, the J call TRBJ2-3; 8 bases are shared with TRBD2. CDR1 and CDR2 from the germline V gene are SGHKS and YYEKEE (reference sequence). V lost 2 bases, J lost 1 base, and 6 bases stayed unmatched. The CDR3 runs to 16 residues. CDR3 DNA: TGTGCCAGCAGCTTTTTTGTGCGGGGGGGCACAGATACGCAGTATTTT. It encodes CASSFFVRGGTDTQYF.

This rearrangement joins TRBV27 to TRBJ2-2; D may be TRBD2 (5 bases). The CDR3 contains 15 residues. Germline lookup yields CDR1 MNHEY and CDR2 SMNVEV (reference sequence). Trimming pared 3 bases from V and 5 bases from J, leaving 13 bases between. This chain's CDR3 is CASSFPGRGTGELFF. The CDR3 DNA reads TGTGCCAGCAGTTTCCCAGGTCGGGGAACCGGGGAGCTGTTTTTT.

The V gene is TRBV18, the J gene TRBJ1-1, with D possibly TRBD1 on 5 matching bases. V lost 2 bases to trimming and J lost 1 base, with 20 bases between them. The CDR3 has 18 amino acids. Germline CDR1 and CDR2: KGHSH and LQKENI. The CDR3 DNA sequence: TGTGCCAGCTCACCAAGATACAGGAACAAAAAGGGGAACACTGAAGCTTTCTTT. It specifies CASSPRYRNKKGNTEAFF.

This chain links TRBV10-3 with TRBJ1-2; D is unresolved. This CDR3 comprises 13 residues. The V end lost 6 bases, the J end lost 4 bases, and 12 bases lay between the germline ends. CDR1 ENHRY and CDR2 SYGVKD come from the germline V gene. DNA for the CDR3: TGTGCCATCAGCCAGGACCGGGGCTATGGCTACACCTTC. Its protein is CAISQDRGYGYTF.

The chain uses TRBV5-1 and TRBJ2-1; D gene ambiguous. The CDR3 totals 12 residues. V lost 0 bases, J lost 8 bases, and 6 bases lay in between. Germline V CDR1 and CDR2: SGHRS, YFSETQ. CDR3 sequence (DNA): TGCGCCAGCAGCTTGGGTATTGATGAGCAGTTCTTC. This encodes CASSLGIDEQFF. The variable domain in full, with the rest retrieved from reference TRBV5-1 and TRBJ2-1, is KAGVTQTPRYLIKTRGQQVTLSCSPISGHRSVSWYQQTPGQGLQFLFEYFSETQRNKGNFPGRFSGRQFSNSRSEMNVSTLELGDSALYLCASSLGIDEQFFGPGTRLTVL.

This chain uses TRBV7-6 with TRBJ2-5; D is ambiguous. This CDR3 has 12 amino acids. Deletions cut 5 bases from V and 2 bases from J, with 6 bases between. Germline V gives CDR1 SGHVS, CDR2 FNYEAQ. As DNA, the CDR3 is TGTGCCAGCAGCCCCAGTCAAGAGACCCAGTACTTC. Translation gives CASSPSQETQYF.

The table lists this clone with a count of one. The chain links TRBV19 to TRBJ1-5, with unresolved D. CDR1 and CDR2 (germline): LNHDA, SQIVND (reference sequence). The CDR3 spans 13 residues. Trimming removed 5 bases from V and 2 bases from J, with 7 bases in between. In nucleotides, the CDR3 is TGTGCCAGTAGTGGGCGGGGCAATCAGCCCCAGCATTTT. This gives the protein CASSGRGNQPQHF. The full variable domain, rest sourced from reference TRBV19 and TRBJ1-5, is DGGITQSPKYLFRKEGQNVTLSCEQNLNHDAMYWYRQDPGQGLRLIYYSQIVNDFQKGDIAEGYSVSREKKESFPLTVTSAQKNPTAFYLCASSGRGNQPQHFGDGTRLSIL.

This clone was recorded once. The chain employs TRBV27 and TRBJ2-7; D is possibly TRBD2 (6 bases). The CDR3 has 13 residues. Between the trimmed V and J ends, which lost 5 bases and 3 bases, there was a span of 11 bases. The germline V gene has CDR1 MNHEY and CDR2 SMNVEV (reference sequence). CDR3 sequence reads: CASSKTSYYEQYF. DNA of the CDR3: TGTGCCAGCAGTAAGACTAGTTACTACGAGCAGTACTTC.

J is TRBJ2-7 and V is TRBV7-8; TRBD2 agrees at 8 bases. Germline V lookup: CDR1 SGHVS, CDR2 FQNEAQ. The CDR3 runs to 17 residues. Trimming took 2 bases from V and 0 from J; bases not matched to a gene: 9. CDR3 residues: CASSLRRSGGVSYEQYF. In DNA, the CDR3 is TGTGCCAGCAGCTTACGGCGGTCGGGAGGGGTCTCCTACGAGCAGTACTTC.

The rearrangement joins TRBV7-8 to TRBJ2-7; TRBD1 might be the D (6 bases). The V end lost 4 bases, the J end lost 2 bases, and 18 bases lay between the germline ends. Germline values: CDR1 SGHVS, CDR2 FQNEAQ. CDR3 length equals 16 residues. The CDR3 loop is CASSSTAGQRTYEQYF. CDR3 nucleotides: TGTGCCAGCAGCTCCACGGCCGGACAGCGAACCTACGAGCAGTACTTC.